This TCR beta chain was observed in a study of cytomegalovirus exposure and HLA in healthy donors. In the case of this clone: Its antigen is as yet unknown.

The PCR made use of 60 Vbeta and 13 Jbeta primers. Data came from immunoSEQ multiplex PCR; TCRdb stores just in-frame clones and leaves some out. The profile shows roughly 100,000 clones, about 77% of them singletons. Germline V lookup: CDR1 SGHAT, CDR2 FQNNGV. CDR3 length: 15 amino acids. The ends lost 1 base at V and 4 bases at J; junction bases unmatched: 1. Study results and caveats: Roughly uniform sequencing depth across donors was assumed, possibly incorrectly.

The chain couples TRBV11-2 to TRBJ1-5; 10 bases fit TRBD1. The sequenced sample consisted of PBMCs. This TCR was recovered from a woman between 18 and 29 years old in good health and CMV-seropositive. CDR3 sequence reads: CASSLGDRGNQPQHF. Here the CDR3 DNA reads TGTGCCAGCAGCTTAGGGGACAGGGGTAATCAGCCCCAGCATTTT.